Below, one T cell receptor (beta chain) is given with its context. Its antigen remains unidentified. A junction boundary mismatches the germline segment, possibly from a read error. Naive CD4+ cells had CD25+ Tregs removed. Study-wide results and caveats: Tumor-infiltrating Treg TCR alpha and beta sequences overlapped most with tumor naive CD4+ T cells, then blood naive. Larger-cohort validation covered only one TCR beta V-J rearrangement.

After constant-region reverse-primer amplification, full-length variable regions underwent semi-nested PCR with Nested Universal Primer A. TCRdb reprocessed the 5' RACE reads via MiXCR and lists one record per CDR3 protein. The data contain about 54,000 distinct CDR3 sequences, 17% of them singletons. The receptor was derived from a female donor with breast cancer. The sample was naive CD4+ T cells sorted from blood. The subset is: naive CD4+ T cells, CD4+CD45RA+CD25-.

CDR3 DNA sequence: TGTGACAGCAAGATGGGACAGGGCTATGAAAAACTGTTTTTT. Translated: CDSKMGQGYEKLFF. The rearrangement links TRBV6-5 to TRBJ1-4; 9 nucleotides align to TRBD1. Germline CDR1 MNHEY, CDR2 SVGAGI. The CDR3 extends over 14 amino acids.